The following is a TCR beta chain sequence with its context. No antigen is known for it. This may come from a read error, since a much larger clone is one base off. This sample stems from a study of tumor-infiltrating lymphocytes in primary liver carcinoma. The wider study: The five patients, who were men and women, ranged in age from 30 to 69 years. Sequencing of the samples generated roughly 3.65 to 7.13 million productive TCRbeta reads, with similar yields across tissue types. Study-wide points: Whereas tumor region pairs overlapped more, tumor-adjacent and tumor-blood pairs overlapped less.

Germline DNA was also extracted, and blood RNA derived from unsorted whole blood. Using a constant-region primer together with ProtoScript II reverse transcriptase, TCR beta cDNA was made from 500 ng of total RNA. Libraries covering TCR beta were generated through three nested multiplex PCR rounds (using a slightly modified ARM-PCR). It was with TRBV1-TRBV30 forward primers and a C-beta reverse primer that the first two PCR rounds were run, at 10 to 11 cycles each. MiXCR, run by TCRdb on the multiplex PCR reads, gives a single entry per CDR3 protein. The table shows 330,000 or so distinct CDR3 sequences, with 65% occurring only once. Looked up from germline, CDR1 is MNHNS and CDR2 is SASEGT. This CDR3 comprises 13 residues.

Sequenced: peripheral blood. This receptor was identified in a man aged 40-49 years with primary liver carcinoma and hepatitis B virus infection. The rearrangement uses TRBV6-1 and TRBJ2-2; D perhaps matches TRBD1 (6 bases). DNA of the CDR3: TGTGCCAGCGACAGGCTAGGGACCGGGGAGCCGTTTTTT. Translated: CASDRLGTGEPFF.